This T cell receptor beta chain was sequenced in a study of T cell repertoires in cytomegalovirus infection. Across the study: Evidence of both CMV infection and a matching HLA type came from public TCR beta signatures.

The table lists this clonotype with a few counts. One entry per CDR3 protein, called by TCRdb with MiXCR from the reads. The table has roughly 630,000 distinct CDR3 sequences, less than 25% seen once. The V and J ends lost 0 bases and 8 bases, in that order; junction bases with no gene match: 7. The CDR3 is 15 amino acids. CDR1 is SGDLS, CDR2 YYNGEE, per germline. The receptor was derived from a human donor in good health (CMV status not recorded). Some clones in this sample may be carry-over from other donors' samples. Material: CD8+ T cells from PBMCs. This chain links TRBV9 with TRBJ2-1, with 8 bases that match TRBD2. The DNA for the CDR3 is TGTGCCAGCAGCGTAGGAGACGGGGGGGTGGATGAGCAGTTCTTC. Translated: CASSVGDGGVDEQFF.